This TCR beta chain was observed in a study of post-analysis software for immune sequencing data. Study as a whole: Included among the disease courses, which were recorded for the cohort, were relapsing-remitting, secondary progressive and progressive-relapsing multiple sclerosis.

Trimming pared 4 bases from V and 5 bases from J, leaving 12 bases between. The germline CDR1 and CDR2 sequences are MDHEN and SYDVKM. The CDR3 is 14 amino acids. Turning to this clonotype: Its antigen is unidentified.

Study-wide results and caveats: Patients showed TRBV5-6, TRBV5-1 and TRBV20-1 among five TRBV segments more frequent than in controls.

Unique molecular identifiers were present in the TCR beta cDNA libraries. TCRdb reprocessed the PCR reads with MiXCR, giving one entry per CDR3 protein. The profile covers about 430,000 distinct CDR3 sequences, with approximately 39% appearing a single time and approximately 7.1% taken by the ten largest. This sequence originates from a girl aged 2-9 years with multiple sclerosis. V and J are TRBV28 and TRBJ2-1; D possibly corresponds to TRBD1 (6 bases). The specimen was blood. The CDR3 DNA sequence: TGTGCCAGCAGTTCCCGGACAGTGAACAATGAGCAGTTCTTC. As protein: CASSSRTVNNEQFF.